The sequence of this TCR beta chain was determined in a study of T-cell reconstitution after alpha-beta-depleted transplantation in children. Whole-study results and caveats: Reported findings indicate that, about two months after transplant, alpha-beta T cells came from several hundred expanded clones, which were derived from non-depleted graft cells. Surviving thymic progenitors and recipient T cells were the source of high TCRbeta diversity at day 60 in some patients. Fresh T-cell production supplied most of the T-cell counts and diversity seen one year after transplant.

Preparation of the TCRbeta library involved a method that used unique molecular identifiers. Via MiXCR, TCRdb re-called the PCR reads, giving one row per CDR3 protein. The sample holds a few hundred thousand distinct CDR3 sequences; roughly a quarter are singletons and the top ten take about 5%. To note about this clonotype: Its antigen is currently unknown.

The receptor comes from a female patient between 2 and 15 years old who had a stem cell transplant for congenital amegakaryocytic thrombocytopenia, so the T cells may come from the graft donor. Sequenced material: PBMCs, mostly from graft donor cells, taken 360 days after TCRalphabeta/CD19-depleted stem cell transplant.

The CDR3 bases are TGTGCCAGCAAGAACAGGCTCTCTGGAAACACCATATATTTT. Amino acids: CASKNRLSGNTIYF. The chain carries TRBV2 and TRBJ1-3, with D possibly matching TRBD1 (5 bases). Germline V gives CDR1 SNHLY, CDR2 FYNNEI. Deletions cut 7 bases from V and 0 bases from J, with 10 bases between. The CDR3 has 14 residues.